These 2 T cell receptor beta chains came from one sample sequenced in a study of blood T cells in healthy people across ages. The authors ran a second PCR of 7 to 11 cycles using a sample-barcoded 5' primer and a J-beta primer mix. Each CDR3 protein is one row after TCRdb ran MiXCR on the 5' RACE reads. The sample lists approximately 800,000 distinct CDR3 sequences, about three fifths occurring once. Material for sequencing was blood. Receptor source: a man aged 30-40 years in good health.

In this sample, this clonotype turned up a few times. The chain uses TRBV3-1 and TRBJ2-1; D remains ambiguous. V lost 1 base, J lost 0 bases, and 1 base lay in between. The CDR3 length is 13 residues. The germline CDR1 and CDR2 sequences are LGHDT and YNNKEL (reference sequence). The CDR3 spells CASSQASYNEQFF. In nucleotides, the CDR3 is TGTGCCAGCAGCCAAGCCTCCTACAATGAGCAGTTCTTC.

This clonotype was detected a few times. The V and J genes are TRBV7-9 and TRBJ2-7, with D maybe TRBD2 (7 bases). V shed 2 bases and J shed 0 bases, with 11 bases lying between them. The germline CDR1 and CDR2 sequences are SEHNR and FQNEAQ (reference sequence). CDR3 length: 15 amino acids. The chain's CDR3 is CASSLWGGPSYEQYF. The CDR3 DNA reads TGTGCCAGCAGCTTATGGGGGGGGCCCTCCTACGAGCAGTACTTC.